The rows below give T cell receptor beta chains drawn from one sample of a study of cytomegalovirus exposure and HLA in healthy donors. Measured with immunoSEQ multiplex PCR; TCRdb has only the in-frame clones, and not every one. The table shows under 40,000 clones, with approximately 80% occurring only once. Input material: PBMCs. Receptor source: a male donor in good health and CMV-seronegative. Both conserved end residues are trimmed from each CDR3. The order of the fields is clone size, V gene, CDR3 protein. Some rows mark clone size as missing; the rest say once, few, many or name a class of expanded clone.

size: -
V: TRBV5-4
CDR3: ASSPGSSPLH

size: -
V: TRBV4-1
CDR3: ASSRRQANSAEQY

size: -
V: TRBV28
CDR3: ASSPSGLRPTYEQY

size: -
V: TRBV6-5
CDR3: ASRMSGGVYNEQF

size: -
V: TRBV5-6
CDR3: ASSFGQGGKHGYT

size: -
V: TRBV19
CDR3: ASSGLNQPQH

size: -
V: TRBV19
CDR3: ASKGGQREKLF

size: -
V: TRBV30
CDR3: AWSVTTLNTEAF

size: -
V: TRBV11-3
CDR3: ASSPRTSSITDTQY

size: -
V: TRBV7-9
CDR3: ASSFPQLPFYGYT

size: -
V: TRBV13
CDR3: ASSSGTDNSPLH

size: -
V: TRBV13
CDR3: ASSLVTAPYEQY

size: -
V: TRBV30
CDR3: AWSPYRDKSSYEQY

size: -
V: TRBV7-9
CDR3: ASSPGHRGENTGELF

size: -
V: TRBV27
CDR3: ASSSDGMNTEAF

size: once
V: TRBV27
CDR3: ASSFLERSYNEQF

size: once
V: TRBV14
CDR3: ASSVQRNTEAF

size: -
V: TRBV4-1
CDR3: ASSPGGYREGYGYT

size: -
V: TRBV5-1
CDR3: ASRADRGIQNTEAF

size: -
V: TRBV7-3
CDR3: ASSLDSSYNSPLH

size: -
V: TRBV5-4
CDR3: ASSIDRNTEAF

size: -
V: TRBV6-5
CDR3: ASSYSRTGEGGYT

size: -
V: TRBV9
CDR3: ASSVGDLKWDTQY

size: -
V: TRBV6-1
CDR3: ASTLTVGSNQPQH

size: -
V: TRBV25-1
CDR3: ASSEGQGNSPLH

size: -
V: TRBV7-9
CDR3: ASSLPRLADRTDTQY

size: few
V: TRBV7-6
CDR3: ASSLGTGEKLF

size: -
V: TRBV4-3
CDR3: ASSQVAGDTGANVLT

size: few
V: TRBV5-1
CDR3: ASSWNGDQPQH

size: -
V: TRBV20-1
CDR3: SVEGGYGYT

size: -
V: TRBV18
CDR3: ASSPGQGSYGYT

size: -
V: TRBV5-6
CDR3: ASSYPTDYEQY

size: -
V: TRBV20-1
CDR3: SASGPVAF